This T cell receptor (beta chain) was retrieved from a study of cytomegalovirus exposure and HLA in healthy donors. Whole-study results and caveats: Per published reports, the classifier diagnosed cytomegalovirus status with high specificity and sensitivity. Whilst most TCR sequences proved rare, a subset of public TCRs occurred across many donors. Overall, about 160 TCR beta chains were annotated as cytomegalovirus-associated.

Assay: immunoSEQ multiplex PCR; the TCRdb copy retains only in-frame clones and omits some. Among around 200,000 clones listed, around 88% were seen once. Trimming removed 8 bases from V and 2 bases from J, with 9 bases in between. The CDR3 totals 13 residues. Germline V gene lookup returns CDR1 MDHEN and CDR2 SYDVKM. This clone has only one observation. The antigen is not known. Separate from the approximately 600-subject first cohort was the approximately 110-subject validation cohort, to which the donors belonged. The sample taken for sequencing was PBMCs. This chain uses TRBV28 with TRBJ2-2, with D unclear. This TCR derives from a woman between 18 and 29 years old in good health and CMV-seronegative. CDR3 DNA sequence: TGTGCCAGCCAAAGCGATAACACCGGGGAGCTGTTTTTT. It encodes CASQSDNTGELFF.